These T cell receptor beta chains were read from a single sample in a study of T-cell reconstitution after alpha-beta-depleted transplantation in children. TCRdb independently ran MiXCR on the PCR reads; one entry per CDR3 protein. In the table there are about 460,000 distinct CDR3 sequences, approximately 12% of which are singletons. Sequences were derived from PBMCs from the stem cell graft donor, sampled from the stem cell graft. The receptors here all came from a human donor who donated a stem cell graft to a child with combined immunodeficiency. CDR3s include the opening cysteine and the closing phenylalanine or tryptophan. Fields, in order: J gene, V gene, CDR3 protein.

>TRBJ2-2|TRBV7-9
CASSLIAPGELFF
>TRBJ2-2|TRBV18
CASSLALQGADTGELFF
>TRBJ2-5|TRBV5-1
CASSLGGLAAQETQYF
>TRBJ2-2|TRBV29-1
CSVTGQLNTGELFF
>TRBJ2-2|TRBV7-6
CASSPRTDDGELFF
>TRBJ2-5|TRBV7-2
CASSLSSGSPQETQYF
>TRBJ1-2|TRBV3-1
CASSQDRGGYTF
>TRBJ1-1|TRBV7-6
CASSSAWGGNTEAFF
>TRBJ2-7|TRBV2
CASSVLGTTPGEQYF
>TRBJ2-7|TRBV12-3/TRBV12-4
CASSQRHRGNPEQYF
>TRBJ2-5|TRBV27
CASSPTTKMGETQYF
>TRBJ2-7|TRBV6-2/TRBV6-3
CASSYRPGQDQGYEQYF
>TRBJ2-7|TRBV27
CASSSGTTPYEQYF
>TRBJ2-3|TRBV9
CASSVVGQGAGTDTQYF
>TRBJ1-5|TRBV9
CASSVATNQPQHF
>TRBJ2-3|TRBV7-2
CASSSMDTQYF
>TRBJ2-7|TRBV6-2/TRBV6-3
CASSPSGTFEQYF
>TRBJ2-3|TRBV9
CASARQIRATDTQYF
>TRBJ2-7|TRBV2
CASSAVTGRTTEQYF
>TRBJ2-5|TRBV20-1
CSALLLAGKETQYF
>TRBJ2-5|TRBV5-6
CASSLGLGAWETQYF
>TRBJ2-3|TRBV9
CASSVGQTIPQGDTQYF
>TRBJ2-7|TRBV4-1
CASSQHLTVSYEQYF
>TRBJ2-2|TRBV6-5
CASSYSIETGNTGELFF
>TRBJ2-7|TRBV7-8
CASSLRGGTGSPYEQYF
>TRBJ2-3|TRBV6-1
CASTTTSGGAESTDTQYF
>TRBJ2-1|TRBV4-3
CASSQDLREVSYNEQFF
>TRBJ2-2|TRBV20-1
CSARRVPSGRAEELFF
>TRBJ2-4|TRBV12-3/TRBV12-4
CASSLSDGLAKNIQYF
>TRBJ2-1|TRBV27
CASSPRQLGGNEQFF
>TRBJ1-5|TRBV6-2/TRBV6-3
CASTRTGYNQPQHF
>TRBJ2-3|TRBV12-3/TRBV12-4
CASSPAGGRDTDTQYF
>TRBJ2-3|TRBV7-2
CASSLGKKTSTDTQYF
>TRBJ2-3|TRBV7-2
CASSLLGTSGTDTQYF
>TRBJ2-1|TRBV11-2
CASSYNPLAQEQFF
>TRBJ2-1|TRBV12-3/TRBV12-4
CASSLSQGWENEQFF
>TRBJ2-1|TRBV6-2/TRBV6-3
CASSYHQGLAVYNEQFF
>TRBJ2-1|TRBV28
CASSAGTSGINEQFF
>TRBJ2-7|TRBV27
CASSLSRGYEQYF
>TRBJ2-3|TRBV12-3/TRBV12-4
CAAGGRSTDTQYF
>TRBJ1-5|TRBV28
CASTRGRGYSNQPQHF